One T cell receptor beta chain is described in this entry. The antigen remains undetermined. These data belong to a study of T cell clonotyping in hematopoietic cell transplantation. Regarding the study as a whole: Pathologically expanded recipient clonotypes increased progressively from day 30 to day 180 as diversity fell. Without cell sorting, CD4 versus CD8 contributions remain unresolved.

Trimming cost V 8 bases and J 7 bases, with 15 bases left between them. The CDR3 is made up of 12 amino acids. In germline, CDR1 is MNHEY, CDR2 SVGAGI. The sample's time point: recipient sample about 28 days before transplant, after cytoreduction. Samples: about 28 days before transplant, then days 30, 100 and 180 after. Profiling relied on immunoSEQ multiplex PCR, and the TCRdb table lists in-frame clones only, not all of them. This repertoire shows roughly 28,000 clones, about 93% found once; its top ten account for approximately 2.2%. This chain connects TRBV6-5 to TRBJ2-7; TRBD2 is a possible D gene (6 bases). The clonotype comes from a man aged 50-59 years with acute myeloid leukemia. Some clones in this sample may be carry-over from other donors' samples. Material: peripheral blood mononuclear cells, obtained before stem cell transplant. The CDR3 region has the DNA TGTGCCAGCGCGGACTACCATCGAGAGCAGTACTTC. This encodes CASADYHREQYF.